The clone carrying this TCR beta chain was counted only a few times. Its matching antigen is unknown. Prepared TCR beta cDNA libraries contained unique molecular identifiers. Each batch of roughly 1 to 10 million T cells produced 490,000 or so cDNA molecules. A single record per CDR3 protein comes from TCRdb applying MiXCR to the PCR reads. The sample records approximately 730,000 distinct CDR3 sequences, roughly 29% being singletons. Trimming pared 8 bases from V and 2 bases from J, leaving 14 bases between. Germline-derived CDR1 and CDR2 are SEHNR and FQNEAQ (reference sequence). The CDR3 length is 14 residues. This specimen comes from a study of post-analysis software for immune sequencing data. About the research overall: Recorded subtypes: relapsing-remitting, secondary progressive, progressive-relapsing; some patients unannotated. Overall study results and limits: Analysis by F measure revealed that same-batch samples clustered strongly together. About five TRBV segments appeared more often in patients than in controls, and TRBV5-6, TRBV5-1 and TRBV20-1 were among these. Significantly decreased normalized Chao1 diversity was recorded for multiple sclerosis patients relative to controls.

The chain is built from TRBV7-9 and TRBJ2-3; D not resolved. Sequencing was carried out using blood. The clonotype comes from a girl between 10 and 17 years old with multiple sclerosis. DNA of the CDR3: TGTGCCAGCGACTTGGATCGGGCCACAGATACGCAGTATTTT. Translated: CASDLDRATDTQYF.